Presented here are 27 T cell receptor beta chains from one specimen sequenced in a study of blood T cell repertoires in COVID-19. This table comes from immunoSEQ multiplex PCR, and its TCRdb copy is limited to in-frame clones, with some not included. The sample has over 130,000 clones; about 90% are singletons. The sample consisted of peripheral blood. The receptors come from a man between 60 and 75 years old with active or convalescent COVID-19.

V is TRBV25-1 and J is TRBJ2-7; no clear D gene. Germline V gene sequence: CDR1 MGHDK, CDR2 SYGVNS. The CDR3 spans 12 residues. V lost 3 bases and J lost 5, with 8 bases in between. CDR3 nucleotides: TGTGCCAGCAGTGATTTCCGCGACGAGCAGTACTTC. Protein product: CASSDFRDEQYF.

The chain links TRBV2 to TRBJ2-7, with TRBD1 matching over 7 bases. The CDR3 has 14 amino acids. CDR1 and CDR2 (germline): SNHLY, FYNNEI. Trimming at V came to 5 bases and at J to 2 bases, leaving 6 bases not matched to a gene. This chain's CDR3 is CASSLTGVTYEQYF. The CDR3, as DNA: TGTGCCAGCAGTCTCACAGGGGTCACCTACGAGCAGTACTTC.

V is TRBV30 and J is TRBJ2-5, with TRBD1 identical over 7 bases. CDR3 length equals 17 residues. With V trimmed by 5 bases and J by 2 bases, 17 bases remained unmatched. Germline V lookup: CDR1 GTSNPN, CDR2 SVGIG (reference sequence). CDR3 nucleotide sequence: TGTGCCTGGGCCCCACGCCCGGGACAGTCAATTCAAGAGACCCAGTACTTC. This encodes CAWAPRPGQSIQETQYF.

The genes are TRBV7-9 and TRBJ1-1; no clear D gene. Germline loops: CDR1 SEHNR, CDR2 FQNEAQ (reference sequence). The V gene lost 3 bases and the J gene lost 1 base, with 9 bases spanning the gap. The CDR3 has 14 residues. The CDR3 reads CASSLSSWNTEAFF. CDR3 bases: TGTGCCAGCAGCTTGTCTAGCTGGAACACTGAAGCTTTCTTT.

This clone has a single count. The rearrangement uses TRBV10-3 and TRBJ1-1; no firm D call. Trimming pared 3 bases from V and 6 bases from J, leaving 23 bases between. Germline values: CDR1 ENHRY, CDR2 SYGVKD. The CDR3 covers 17 residues. Here the CDR3 DNA reads TGTGCCATCAGTGACCTGCGGTCAGGACGGGAAGTCTCTGAAGCTTTCTTT. Translating it yields CAISDLRSGREVSEAFF.

This chain connects TRBV28 to TRBJ1-1, with D possibly being TRBD1 (6 bases). V lost 3 bases to trimming and J lost 1 base, with 12 bases between them. The germline CDR1 and CDR2 sequences are MDHEN and SYDVKM. The length of the CDR3 is 15 residues. CDR3 sequence: CASSFFRGANTEAFF. CDR3 nucleotide sequence: TGTGCCAGCAGTTTTTTCCGGGGGGCGAACACTGAAGCTTTCTTT.

The rearrangement links TRBV7-8 to TRBJ1-4; possible D gene TRBD1, 5 bases. Between the trimmed V and J ends, which lost 5 bases and 5 bases, there was a span of 18 bases. CDR1 SGHVS and CDR2 FQNEAQ come from the germline V gene. CDR3 size: 16 residues. CDR3 in DNA: TGTGCCAGCAGCACCGGGACTTCTGGGGGAAATGAAAAACTGTTTTTT. This translates into CASSTGTSGGNEKLFF.

CDR3 sequence reads: CASSATGTDNEQFF. The CDR3 bases are TGTGCCAGCAGCGCAACAGGGACCGACAATGAGCAGTTCTTC. The rearrangement joins TRBV9 to TRBJ2-1; tentative D call: TRBD1 (6 bases). The CDR3 loop spans 14 amino acids. Trimming took off 3 bases at V and 5 bases at J, with 12 bases between the two ends. Looked up from germline, CDR1 is SGDLS and CDR2 is YYNGEE.

The rearrangement uses TRBV10-3 and TRBJ2-3; no clear D gene. The length of the CDR3 is 14 residues. Germline V gives CDR1 ENHRY, CDR2 SYGVKD. Trimming stripped 0 bases from V and 0 bases from J, with 4 bases between. CDR3 amino acids: CAISESTSTDTQYF. Here the CDR3 DNA reads TGTGCCATCAGTGAGTCTACAAGCACAGATACGCAGTATTTT.

The chain couples TRBV6-5 to TRBJ2-1; D unclear. The CDR3 spans 11 residues. The germline CDR1 and CDR2 sequences are MNHEY and SVGAGI. V dropped 2 bases and J dropped 15 bases, with 11 bases sitting between them. DNA for the CDR3: TGTGCCAGCAGTTACCTGGGCTCTCGGTTCTTC. This gives the protein CASSYLGSRFF.

This chain uses TRBV19 with TRBJ2-1; 8 bases agree with TRBD2. Germline lookup yields CDR1 LNHDA and CDR2 SQIVND (reference sequence). Trimming at V came to 6 bases and at J to 7 bases, leaving 8 bases not matched to a gene. This CDR3 has 14 amino acids. DNA of the CDR3: TGTGCCAGTAGCCTAGCGGGCAGTTTTAATGAGCAGTTCTTC. This gives the protein CASSLAGSFNEQFF. Combining the CDR3 with reference TRBV19 and TRBJ2-1 gives the whole variable domain DGGITQSPKYLFRKEGQNVTLSCEQNLNHDAMYWYRQDPGQGLRLIYYSQIVNDFQKGDIAEGYSVSREKKESFPLTVTSAQKNPTAFYLCASSLAGSFNEQFFGPGTRLTVL.

This clone was counted once. V and J are TRBV7-2 and TRBJ1-1, with D hard to call. V was cut by 5 bases and J by 5 bases, with 15 bases left in between. This CDR3 spans 14 amino acids. Germline V gene sequence: CDR1 SGHTA, CDR2 FQGNSA. The CDR3 loop is CASSPPGSRTEAFF. CDR3 DNA sequence: TGTGCCAGCAGCCCTCCGGGGTCTAGAACTGAAGCTTTCTTT. Based on the CDR3 plus reference TRBV7-2 and TRBJ1-1, the full variable domain is GAGVSQSPSNKVTEKGKDVELRCDPISGHTALYWYRQSLGQGLEFLIYFQGNSAPDKSGLPSDRFSAERTGGSVSTLTIQRTQQEDSAVYLCASSPPGSRTEAFFGQGTRLTVV.

This sequence joins TRBV6-6 and TRBJ2-7; the D gene is possibly TRBD2 (5 bases). V gave up 2 bases and J gave up 2 bases, with 16 bases separating them. There are 16 residues in the CDR3. Germline V gene sequence: CDR1 MNHNY, CDR2 SVGAGI (reference sequence). This CDR3 is CASSYRVVEGTYEQYF. The CDR3 DNA reads as TGTGCCAGCAGTTACAGGGTGGTTGAGGGTACCTACGAGCAGTACTTC.

The V gene is TRBV6-4, the J gene TRBJ2-1; 7 bases line up with TRBD2. Trimming removed 6 bases from V and 8 bases from J; junction bases left unmatched: 10. Germline lookup yields CDR1 MRHNA and CDR2 SNTAGT. There are 14 residues in the CDR3. The CDR3 DNA reads as TGTGCCAGCAGCCGACGGGCGGGAGTGGATGAGCAGTTCTTC. This sequence encodes CASSRRAGVDEQFF.

This chain uses TRBV6-5 with TRBJ1-1; D is perhaps TRBD1 (5 bases). The ends were cut back, 7 bases at V and 6 bases at J, with 21 bases in the middle. The CDR3 spans 15 residues. CDR1 is MNHEY, CDR2 SVGAGI, per germline. The CDR3 loop is CASTYRGAGEPEAFF. In nucleotides, the CDR3 is TGTGCCAGCACTTATCGGGGCGCGGGGGAGCCTGAAGCTTTCTTT.

V usage is TRBV7-2 and J usage is TRBJ1-1, with 8 positions matching TRBD1. The CDR3 is 14 residues long. With V trimmed by 5 bases and J by 2 bases, 4 bases remained unmatched. Per germline, CDR1 SGHTA and CDR2 FQGNSA. DNA for the CDR3: TGTGCCAGCAGCAGACAGGGGCTTAACACTGAAGCTTTCTTT. Translated: CASSRQGLNTEAFF.

The chain employs TRBV7-8 and TRBJ2-1, with D perhaps TRBD1 (5 bases). Trimming took 5 bases from V and 6 from J, leaving 14 bases between them. Per germline, CDR1 SGHVS and CDR2 FQNEAQ. The CDR3 covers 14 residues. Here the CDR3 DNA reads TGTGCCAGCAGCCATAGTCAGGGAACCAATGAGCAGTTCTTC. Translation gives CASSHSQGTNEQFF.

The chain uses TRBV6-1 and TRBJ1-3, with D perhaps TRBD1 (5 bases). Deletions cut 3 bases from V and 1 base from J, with 10 bases between. Germline V gene sequence: CDR1 MNHNS, CDR2 SASEGT. The CDR3 totals 15 residues. The CDR3: CASSDRGRSGNTIYF. CDR3 coding DNA: TGTGCCAGCAGTGATCGGGGGAGGTCTGGAAACACCATATATTTT.

CDR3 in DNA: TGTGCCAGCAGCTCGATAGCGAGGAGCTCCTACAATGAGCAGTTCTTC. This codes for CASSSIARSSYNEQFF. This chain connects TRBV27 to TRBJ2-1; possible D gene TRBD2, 5 bases. Germline V gene lookup returns CDR1 MNHEY and CDR2 SMNVEV (reference sequence). Trimming left V 6 bases short and J 0 bases short, with 15 bases between. This CDR3 is 16 amino acids long.

The chain carries TRBV20-1 and TRBJ1-1; possibly TRBD1 for D (5 bases). The CDR3 sequence is 10 residues long. Germline V gives CDR1 DFQATT, CDR2 SNEGSKA (reference sequence). The CDR3 sequence: CTPGGNQAFF. In nucleotides, the CDR3 is TGCACACCTGGGGGGAACCAAGCTTTCTTT.

The chain combines TRBV4-2 with TRBJ2-1; TRBD2 matches at 8 bases. Germline CDR1 reads LGHNA; CDR2 reads YNFKEQ. After removal of 8 bases from V and 10 bases from J, the junction contained 13 bases not matched to a gene. The CDR3 spans 14 residues. Here the CDR3 reads CASGPVGGALEQFF. The CDR3 nucleotides are TGTGCCAGCGGGCCCGTCGGGGGGGCGTTGGAGCAGTTCTTC.

The chain has TRBV7-8 and TRBJ1-2, with no clear D. The V end was cut by 3 bases, the J end by 2 bases, with 7 bases between. The CDR3 is 13 amino acids. CDR1 SGHVS and CDR2 FQNEAQ come from the germline V gene. CDR3 in DNA: TGTGCCAGCAGCTTCTCCAGAAACTATGGCTACACCTTC. This encodes CASSFSRNYGYTF.

V and J are TRBV4-1 and TRBJ2-3; 15 nucleotides match TRBD2. The length of the CDR3 is 20 residues. Germline V CDR1 and CDR2: MGHRA, YSYEKL. J gave up 2 bases and V 2 bases, and 11 bases lay outside the gene matches. Here the CDR3 DNA reads TGCGCCAGCAGCCAACCCCATGTGGGGACTAGCGGGAGGATCACAGATACGCAGTATTTT. It codes for CASSQPHVGTSGRITDTQYF.

The chain's CDR3 is CASSYRQTYNSPLHF. The CDR3 DNA follows: TGTGCCAGCAGCTACCGACAGACCTATAATTCACCCCTCCACTTT. This chain links TRBV6-5 with TRBJ1-6; D possibly corresponds to TRBD1 (5 bases). Trimming cost V 6 bases and J 2 bases, with 11 bases left between them. This CDR3 contains 15 residues. From germline, CDR1 is MNHEY and CDR2 SVGAGI.

The V gene is TRBV24-1, the J gene TRBJ2-1, with 12 bases aligning to TRBD2. The CDR3 is 12 residues long. V was clipped by 7 bases and J by 9 bases; unmatched bases: 0. Germline values: CDR1 KGHDR, CDR2 SFDVKD. The DNA for the CDR3 is TGTGCCACCAGACTAGCGGGAGGTGAGCAGTTCTTC. Translated: CATRLAGGEQFF.

V and J are TRBV3-1 (or the pseudogene TRBV3-2) and TRBJ1-5, with TRBD1 as a possible D gene (5 bases). Trimming removed 0 bases from V and 6 bases from J, with 15 bases in between. The CDR3 is made up of 16 amino acids. Per germline, CDR1 LGHDT and CDR2 YNNKEL (reference sequence). CDR3 sequence: CASSQDLIGGTQPQHF. CDR3 in DNA: TGTGCCAGCAGCCAAGATCTAATCGGGGGAACTCAGCCCCAGCATTTT.

The V call is TRBV28, the J call TRBJ1-5, with 10 bases lining up with TRBD1. J was trimmed by 2 bases and V by 4 bases; bases with no gene match: 5. The CDR3 has 16 residues. Germline loops: CDR1 MDHEN, CDR2 SYDVKM. The chain's CDR3 is CASSSSGTGGNQPQHF. The DNA of the CDR3 is TGTGCCAGCAGTTCCTCCGGGACAGGGGGCAATCAGCCCCAGCATTTT.